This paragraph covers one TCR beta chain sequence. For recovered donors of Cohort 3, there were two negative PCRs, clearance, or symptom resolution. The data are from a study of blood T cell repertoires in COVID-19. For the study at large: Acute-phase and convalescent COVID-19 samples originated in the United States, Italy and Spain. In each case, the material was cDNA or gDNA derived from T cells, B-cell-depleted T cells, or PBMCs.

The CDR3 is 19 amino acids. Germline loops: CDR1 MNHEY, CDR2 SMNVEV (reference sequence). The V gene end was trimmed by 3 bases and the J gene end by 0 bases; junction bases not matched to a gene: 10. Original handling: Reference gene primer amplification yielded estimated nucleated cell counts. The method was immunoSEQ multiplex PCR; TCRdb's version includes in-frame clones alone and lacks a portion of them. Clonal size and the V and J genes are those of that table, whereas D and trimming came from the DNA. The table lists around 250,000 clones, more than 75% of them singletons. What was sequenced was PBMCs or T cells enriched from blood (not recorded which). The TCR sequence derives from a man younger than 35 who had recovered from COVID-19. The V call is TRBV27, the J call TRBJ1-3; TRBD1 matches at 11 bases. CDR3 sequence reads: CASSFRDRGTSISGNTIYF. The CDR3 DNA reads TGTGCCAGCAGTTTCAGGGACAGGGGGACCTCAATCTCTGGAAACACCATATATTTT.